A single sample gave rise to the 13 T cell receptor beta chains below, sequenced in a study of blood T cells in healthy people across ages. Alongside a J-beta primer mix, a sample-barcoded 5' primer served in a second PCR lasting about 7 to 12 cycles. TCRdb re-analysed the 5' RACE reads in MiXCR, keeping a single row per CDR3 protein. Of hundreds of thousands of distinct CDR3 sequences in the sample, roughly 32% were seen once. Source material: blood. These TCRs come from a woman of 80 years or more in good health.

This clonotype was seen many times. This sequence joins TRBV3-1 and TRBJ2-5; tentative D call: TRBD2 (6 bases). Per the germline V gene, CDR1 is LGHDT and CDR2 is YNNKEL (reference sequence). Trimming removed 1 base from V and 3 bases from J, with 6 bases in between. The CDR3 contains 13 residues. The CDR3: CASSQAGEETQYF. CDR3 nucleotide sequence: TGTGCCAGCAGCCAAGCGGGGGAAGAGACCCAGTACTTC.

The genes are TRBV12-3 or TRBV12-4 and TRBJ1-1, with 10 bases identical to TRBD1. The CDR3 extends over 16 amino acids. V lost 6 bases and J lost 3; bases outside the gene matches: 10. The CDR3 DNA reads as TGTGCCAGCAGCAACGACAGGGGGCGCCCGGACACTGAAGCTTTCTTT. It encodes CASSNDRGRPDTEAFF.

This chain links TRBV6-2 or TRBV6-3 with TRBJ1-1; D gene ambiguous. Trimming pared 0 bases from V and 0 bases from J, leaving 14 bases between. Per the germline V gene, CDR1 is MNHEY and CDR2 is SVGEGT. The CDR3 length is 17 residues. CDR3 in DNA: TGTGCCAGCAGTTACTCGAGATCCCCGGGCGTGAACACTGAAGCTTTCTTT. Translation gives CASSYSRSPGVNTEAFF.

This clonotype occurred many times. The gene calls are TRBV12-3 or TRBV12-4 and TRBJ2-1; a possible D gene is TRBD1 (6 bases). The CDR3 has 15 residues. Trimming shortened V by 6 bases and J by 5 bases, and 17 bases separated the two germline ends. The CDR3, as DNA: TGTGCCAGCAGCCCAACTTATACAGGGAACAATGAGCAGTTCTTC. It translates to CASSPTYTGNNEQFF.

At least ten counts were recorded for this clonotype. V is TRBV12-3 or TRBV12-4 and J is TRBJ2-7, with D maybe TRBD1 (6 bases). With 6 bases removed from V and 5 bases from J, the gap between germline ends came to 11 bases. This CDR3 has 12 residues. As DNA, the CDR3 is TGTGCCAGCAGGAGGGGGAAGAACGAGCAGTACTTC. It specifies CASRRGKNEQYF.

The V and J genes are TRBV5-6 and TRBJ2-3; 8 bases fit TRBD2. Unmatched junction bases numbered 10, after V lost 10 bases and J lost 6 bases. The CDR3 covers 13 residues. Germline CDR1 and CDR2: SGHDT and YYEEEE. CDR3 residues: CASLGSGSDTQYF. The DNA for the CDR3 is TGTGCCTCCCTCGGAAGCGGGAGCGATACGCAGTATTTT.

This clonotype was detected ten times or more. This chain joins TRBV12-3 or TRBV12-4 and TRBJ2-1; TRBD1 agrees at 7 bases. Germline trimming cut 7 bases from V and 7 bases from J; bases unmatched to any gene: 7. CDR3 length: 13 amino acids. CDR3 in DNA: TGTGCCAGCATGGGGACAGTGGAAAATGAGCAGTTCTTC. As protein: CASMGTVENEQFF.

V usage is TRBV29-1 and J usage is TRBJ1-1, with D perhaps TRBD1 (5 bases). CDR3 length: 14 residues. Germline values: CDR1 SQVTM, CDR2 ANQGSEA. Between the trimmed V and J ends, which lost 4 bases and 4 bases, there was a span of 16 bases. This CDR3 reads CSVARAGLGTEAFF. The CDR3 DNA reads TGCAGCGTTGCTCGGGCAGGGCTGGGCACTGAAGCTTTCTTT.

V is TRBV30 and J is TRBJ1-5, with a possible D match to TRBD1 (5 bases). CDR3 length: 14 amino acids. V was pared by 1 base and J by 5 bases, with 12 bases between. Germline loops: CDR1 GTSNPN, CDR2 SVGIG (reference sequence). CDR3 region: CAWSDGAADQPQHF. The CDR3 DNA reads as TGTGCCTGGAGTGACGGGGCAGCGGATCAGCCCCAGCATTTT.

Concerning this clonotype: A much larger clone sits a single nucleotide away, making a read error possible. The chain employs TRBV20-1 and TRBJ2-1; 9 nucleotides line up with TRBD2. The end of the DNA is better explained by TRBJ2-7, so the J call may be wrong. This CDR3 comprises 13 residues. Looked up from germline, CDR1 is DFQATT and CDR2 is SNEGSKA (reference sequence). CDR3 sequence (DNA): TGCAGTGCTACTAGCGGGAACTACAATGAGCAGTACTTC. This codes for CSATSGNYNEQYF.

The rearrangement links TRBV4-2 to TRBJ2-1, with D perhaps TRBD1 or TRBD2 (6 bases each). V was pared by 3 bases and J by 8 bases, with 17 bases between. Looked up from germline, CDR1 is LGHNA and CDR2 is YNFKEQ. The CDR3 loop spans 15 amino acids. As DNA, the CDR3 is TGTGCCAGCAGCCAGGGGGGCGGAGCCGGCGATGAGCAGTTCTTC. Protein sequence: CASSQGGGAGDEQFF.

With regard to this clonotype: This may be a read error, as it is one base from a much larger clone. CDR3 protein: CAGSTSGGQQETQYF. The DNA of the CDR3 is TGTGCCGGCAGTACTAGCGGGGGACAACAAGAGACCCAGTACTTC. The chain combines TRBV9 with TRBJ2-5; 11 positions match TRBD2. CDR3 length: 15 amino acids. The germline gives CDR1 SGDLS, CDR2 YYNGEE. The whole variable domain, filled in from reference TRBV9 and TRBJ2-5, reads DSGVTQTPKHLITATGQRVTLRCSPRSGDLSVYWYQQSLDQGLQFLIQYYNGEERAKGNILERFSAQQFPDLHSELNLSSLELGDSALYFCAGSTSGGQQETQYFGPGTRLLVL.

This clonotype was observed a handful of times. CDR3 nucleotides: TGTGCCAGCAGCGAGGGACAGACCACGGGCCCTGAAGCTTTCTTT. Translation gives CASSEGQTTGPEAFF. The J gene is TRBJ1-1, the V gene TRBV9, with 7 bases identical to TRBD1. Germline loops: CDR1 SGDLS, CDR2 YYNGEE. The CDR3 loop spans 15 amino acids. V gave up 3 bases and J gave up 6 bases; unmatched junction bases: 11. Full variable domain (rest looked up from reference TRBV9 and TRBJ1-1): DSGVTQTPKHLITATGQRVTLRCSPRSGDLSVYWYQQSLDQGLQFLIQYYNGEERAKGNILERFSAQQFPDLHSELNLSSLELGDSALYFCASSEGQTTGPEAFFGQGTRLTVV.